One sample yielded the 19 T cell receptor beta chains listed below, sequenced in a study of blood T cell repertoires in COVID-19. The method was immunoSEQ multiplex PCR; TCRdb's version includes in-frame clones alone and lacks a portion of them. The profile shows over 95,000 clones, 70% to 85% of them singletons. Material: peripheral blood. Receptors originate from a woman in her sixties or seventies with acute or convalescent COVID-19.

The V call is TRBV27, the J call TRBJ2-1; the match to TRBD1 covers 8 bases. Looked up from germline, CDR1 is MNHEY and CDR2 is SMNVEV (reference sequence). The CDR3 has 15 amino acids. J gave up 7 bases and V 2 bases, and 7 bases lay outside the gene matches. The CDR3 DNA is TGTGCCAGCAGTTTAAGGACAGGGATGGGGAATGAGCAGTTCTTC. Amino acid sequence: CASSLRTGMGNEQFF.

The V and J genes are TRBV6-5 and TRBJ1-6; a weak D match, TRBD1 (6 bases). The CDR3 extends over 13 amino acids. V lost 11 bases, J lost 0 bases, and 8 bases lay in between. Looked up from germline, CDR1 is MNHEY and CDR2 is SVGAGI. For the CDR3, the DNA is TGTGCCCTGGACAGCTCCTATAATTCACCCCTCCACTTT. Protein sequence: CALDSSYNSPLHF.

This chain connects TRBV7-2 to TRBJ1-6; 7 bases are shared with TRBD1. The germline gives CDR1 SGHTA, CDR2 FQGNSA. J was trimmed by 9 bases and V by 5 bases; bases with no gene match: 7. The CDR3 totals 14 residues. The CDR3 is CASSQIDRASPLHF. The CDR3 bases are TGTGCCAGCAGCCAAATCGACAGGGCTTCACCCCTCCACTTT.

The V call is TRBV9, the J call TRBJ2-5; TRBD2 might be the D (6 bases). Germline CDR1 reads SGDLS; CDR2 reads YYNGEE. Trimming took off 6 bases at V and 7 bases at J, with 16 bases between the two ends. This CDR3 comprises 13 residues. The CDR3 nucleotides are TGTGCCAGCAACGAGAGAATCGGGGGGACCCAGTACTTC. This sequence encodes CASNERIGGTQYF.

V and J are TRBV28 and TRBJ2-7; the D is unclear. The CDR3 has 14 residues. In germline, CDR1 is MDHEN, CDR2 SYDVKM. V was pared by 5 bases and J by 1 base, with 12 bases between. DNA for the CDR3: TGTGCCAGCAGTCCCATGGGCCGTTCCTACGAGCAGTACTTC. The encoded protein is CASSPMGRSYEQYF.

J is TRBJ2-3 and V is TRBV4-3, with 10 nucleotides matching TRBD2. Germline-derived CDR1 and CDR2 are LGHNA and YSLEER. The CDR3 totals 17 residues. J was trimmed by 1 base and V by 0 bases; bases with no gene match: 4. The CDR3 coding sequence is TGCGCCAGCAGCCAAGATCAGCTAGCGGGGGGCACAGATACGCAGTATTTT. Translating it yields CASSQDQLAGGTDTQYF.

CDR3 DNA sequence: TGTGCCAGCAGGCGGGGGGGCCAAGAGACCCAGTACTTC. It translates to CASRRGGQETQYF. This chain connects TRBV6-5 to TRBJ2-5, with 9 positions matching TRBD2. There are 13 residues in the CDR3. With V trimmed by 6 bases and J by 1 base, 0 bases remained unmatched. Germline V gene data show CDR1 as MNHEY and CDR2 as SVGAGI.

This rearrangement joins TRBV4-1 to TRBJ2-1; 9 bases map to TRBD2. Germline V gives CDR1 MGHRA, CDR2 YSYEKL. CDR3 length: 15 amino acids. V shed 0 bases and J 6 bases; nucleotides not matched to a gene: 3. CDR3 DNA sequence: TGCGCCAGCAGCCAAGAGCGGGGGGGCCTCAATGAGCAGTTCTTC. This encodes CASSQERGGLNEQFF.

The chain is built from TRBV12-3 or TRBV12-4 and TRBJ1-2; TRBD1 matches at 7 bases. Unmatched junction bases numbered 8, after V lost 8 bases and J lost 8 bases. This CDR3 comprises 12 residues. CDR3 sequence (DNA): TGTGCCAGCGCAAAGGGGGCCGCCGGCTACACCTTC. Encoded protein: CASAKGAAGYTF.

The chain links TRBV7-2 to TRBJ2-7; TRBD2 matches 7 bases. The CDR3 consists of 17 residues. V shed 4 bases, J shed 3 bases, and the junction held 15 bases outside the gene matches. Per the germline V gene, CDR1 is SGHTA and CDR2 is FQGNSA. CDR3: CASSSPSSAGPRYEQYF. CDR3 in DNA: TGTGCCAGCAGCTCCCCCTCCTCAGCGGGGCCACGCTACGAGCAGTACTTC.

The chain recombines TRBV5-4 with TRBJ1-4, with D perhaps matching TRBD1 (6 bases). The length of the CDR3 is 14 residues. Germline V lookup: CDR1 SGHNT, CDR2 YYREEE (reference sequence). Trimming shortened V by 2 bases and J by 5 bases, and 10 bases separated the two germline ends. The CDR3 sequence is CASSFRQGNEKLFF. The DNA of the CDR3 is TGTGCCAGCAGCTTTCGGCAGGGGAATGAAAAACTGTTTTTT.

The chain joins TRBV5-1 to TRBJ2-1, with 7 bases aligning to TRBD2. With V trimmed by 0 bases and J by 5 bases, 8 bases remained unmatched. The CDR3 has 16 residues. Germline values: CDR1 SGHRS, CDR2 YFSETQ. The CDR3 spells CASSLGSTSLNNEQFF. The CDR3 DNA sequence: TGCGCCAGCAGCTTGGGATCGACTAGCTTAAACAATGAGCAGTTCTTC.

V is TRBV28 and J is TRBJ2-7; 10 positions agree with TRBD1. After removal of 9 bases from V and 3 bases from J, the junction contained 11 bases not matched to a gene. This CDR3 region has 15 residues. Germline V lookup: CDR1 MDHEN, CDR2 SYDVKM. The CDR3: CASPSRTGGDYEQYF. As DNA, the CDR3 is TGTGCCAGTCCCTCAAGGACAGGGGGAGACTACGAGCAGTACTTC.

The CDR3 spells CASSPRVGAYNEQFF. As DNA, the CDR3 is TGTGCCAGCAGCCCGAGGGTCGGGGCCTACAATGAGCAGTTCTTC. This chain joins TRBV14 and TRBJ2-1, with D possibly TRBD2 on 5 matching bases. The CDR3 has 15 residues. CDR1 SGHDN and CDR2 FVKESK come from the germline V gene. The ends were cut back, 4 bases at V and 2 bases at J, with 12 bases in the middle.

The V call is TRBV4-1, the J call TRBJ1-2; D is unresolved. Trimming took off 0 bases at V and 4 bases at J, with 12 bases between the two ends. CDR1 is MGHRA, CDR2 YSYEKL, per germline. The CDR3 has 15 amino acids. The chain's CDR3 is CASSQDYVSGYGYTF. CDR3 in DNA: TGCGCCAGCAGCCAAGATTACGTCTCGGGCTATGGCTACACCTTC.

In DNA form, the CDR3 reads TGTGCCAGCAGCCGGGACAGGGAAGAGACCCAGTACTTC. Amino acid sequence: CASSRDREETQYF. The chain uses TRBV11-2 and TRBJ2-5; 9 positions match TRBD1. V was clipped by 5 bases and J by 3 bases; unmatched bases: 1. Germline V CDR1 and CDR2: SGHAT, FQNNGV. CDR3 size: 13 residues. Supplemented by reference TRBV11-2 and TRBJ2-5, the full variable domain reads EAGVAQSPRYKIIEKRQSVAFWCNPISGHATLYWYQQILGQGPKLLIQFQNNGVVDDSQLPKDRFSAERLKGVDSTLKIQPAKLEDSAVYLCASSRDREETQYFGPGTRLLVL.

In this sample, this clone turned up once. J is TRBJ2-2 and V is TRBV9, with a weak D call TRBD1 (7 bases). V lost 0 bases and J lost 1, with 16 bases in between. The V gene's germline CDR1 is SGDLS and CDR2 YYNGEE. The CDR3 length is 18 residues. The CDR3 loop reads CASSVALQGGKNTGELFF. In nucleotides, the CDR3 is TGTGCCAGCAGCGTAGCACTCCAGGGGGGCAAGAACACCGGGGAGCTGTTTTTT.

There are a few counts of this clone. The chain couples TRBV5-6 to TRBJ2-7; D ambiguous. This CDR3 is built from 13 residues. Trimming shortened V by 0 bases and J by 3 bases, and 7 bases separated the two germline ends. The germline CDR1 and CDR2 sequences are SGHDT and YYEEEE. DNA for the CDR3: TGTGCCAGCAGCTTGGATAATCGCTACGAGCAGTACTTC. Translated, it gives CASSLDNRYEQYF.

The genes are TRBV10-1 and TRBJ2-2, with 7 bases lining up with TRBD1. Germline V lookup: CDR1 WNHNN, CDR2 SYGVQD (reference sequence). The J segment lost 6 bases and the V segment lost 4 bases, leaving 5 bases of the junction unmatched. The CDR3 is made up of 14 amino acids. CDR3: CASSAGTAAGELFF. CDR3 nucleotides: TGCGCCAGCAGTGCGGGGACAGCGGCCGGGGAGCTGTTTTTT.